This TCR beta chain came from a study of blood T cell repertoires in COVID-19. Looking at the study overall: From the United States, Italy and Spain came samples of acute and convalescent COVID-19. Sample material is recorded as cDNA or gDNA derived from T cells, B-cell-depleted T cells, or PBMCs.

Per the study methods: Reference gene primer amplification yielded estimated nucleated cell counts. Sequencing was performed with immunoSEQ multiplex PCR; in TCRdb, only in-frame clones are kept and a portion is missing. D and trimming were read from the DNA, whereas the V and J calls and clone size are those reported in that table. Of 150,000 to 180,000 clones in the sample, around 84% were seen once. Germline CDR1 SGHTA, CDR2 FQGTGA. Trimming shortened V by 4 bases and J by 5 bases, and 12 bases separated the two germline ends. The CDR3 extends over 13 amino acids. This clone came up once. V is TRBV7-3 and J is TRBJ2-7; possible D gene TRBD1, 5 bases. Source material: peripheral blood. This receptor was taken from a man aged 80 or over with acute or convalescent COVID-19. In DNA, the CDR3 is TGTGCCAGCAGCTCCCGCCCCAGGGACGAGCAGTACTTC. Translated, it gives CASSSRPRDEQYF. The complete variable domain, with remaining parts taken from reference TRBV7-3 and TRBJ2-7, reads GAGVSQTPSNKVTEKGKYVELRCDPISGHTALYWYRQSLGQGPEFLIYFQGTGAADDSGLPNDRFFAVRPEGSVSTLKIQRTERGDSAVYLCASSSRPRDEQYFGPGTRLTVT.